The 3 T cell receptor beta chains reported below all come from one sample, sequenced in a study of patients and donors after allogeneic stem cell transplantation. TCRdb called the RT-PCR reads again in MiXCR, with one record for every CDR3 protein. The table shows over 400,000 distinct CDR3 sequences, with approximately 16% occurring only once. Sequencing was done on a sample of blood, either unsorted or a sorted T cell fraction (not recorded which). The receptors come from a human donor who was either an allogeneic HSCT recipient or a stem cell or donor lymphocyte infusion donor (not recorded which). It is not recorded whose cells these are; they may come from a transplant donor.

This clonotype was seen ten or more times. The CDR3 is CASSLTGATGELFF. The CDR3, as DNA: TGTGCCAGCAGCTTAACGGGAGCGACCGGGGAGCTGTTTTTT. This chain connects TRBV7-9 to TRBJ2-2; maybe TRBD2 (6 bases). The CDR3 loop spans 14 amino acids. From germline, CDR1 is SEHNR and CDR2 FQNEAQ (reference sequence). Trimming cost V 2 bases and J 5 bases, with 9 bases left between them.

This clonotype was counted between two and nine times. This chain joins TRBV7-7 and TRBJ2-1; TRBD1 might be the D (6 bases). Germline V lookup: CDR1 SSHAT, CDR2 FNYEAQ (reference sequence). CDR3 length: 13 amino acids. The ends were cut back, 4 bases at V and 6 bases at J, with 10 bases in the middle. CDR3 nucleotides: TGTGCCAGCAGCTGGATGACAGGCAATGAGCAGTTCTTC. Its translation is CASSWMTGNEQFF.

With respect to this clonotype: An end of the junction differs from the germline gene, which may be a read error. The rearrangement links TRBV7-7 to TRBJ1-6; maybe TRBD1 (5 bases). Germline V lookup: CDR1 SSHAT, CDR2 FNYEAQ (reference sequence). The CDR3 is 18 residues long. Here the CDR3 reads CASITQNRDGIHNSPLHF. The CDR3 DNA sequence: TGTGCTAGCATCACTCAGAACCGGGACGGAATCCATAATTCACCCCTCCACTTT.